The 7 T cell receptor beta chains reported below all come from one sample, sequenced in a study of T cell repertoires in cytomegalovirus infection. A single record per CDR3 protein comes from TCRdb applying MiXCR to the reads. The sample holds roughly 600,000 distinct CDR3 sequences, about 24% seen once. Sequencing was done on a sample of CD8+ T cells from PBMCs. The receptors shown here come from a human donor in good health (CMV status not recorded). Some clones in this sample may be carry-over from other donors' samples.

The table lists this clonotype with many counts. The chain carries TRBV6-6 and TRBJ2-7; tentative D call: TRBD2 (7 bases). Germline V lookup: CDR1 MNHNY, CDR2 SVGAGI (reference sequence). This CDR3 is built from 12 residues. V was trimmed by 5 bases and J by 7 bases, leaving 12 bases between them. CDR3 sequence: CASSIGGREQYF. The CDR3 DNA is TGTGCCAGCAGTATCGGGGGGCGAGAGCAGTACTTC.

The genes are TRBV4-1 and TRBJ1-4, with D possibly TRBD1 on 5 matching bases. Deletions cut 0 bases from V and 3 bases from J, with 11 bases between. The germline gives CDR1 MGHRA, CDR2 YSYEKL. The CDR3 covers 16 residues. CDR3 region: CASSQDRSGPNEKLFF. CDR3 DNA: TGCGCCAGCAGCCAAGATAGATCGGGGCCTAATGAAAAACTGTTTTTT.

The rearrangement uses TRBV2 and TRBJ2-7; D is perhaps TRBD1 (5 bases). Trimming pared 10 bases from V and 3 bases from J, leaving 13 bases between. The CDR3 totals 12 residues. Germline V gives CDR1 SNHLY, CDR2 FYNNEI. The CDR3 here is CAIRVTNYEQYF. For the CDR3, the DNA is TGTGCCATCAGGGTTACGAACTACGAGCAGTACTTC. The whole variable domain, filled in from reference TRBV2 and TRBJ2-7, reads EPEVTQTPSHQVTQMGQEVILRCVPISNHLYFYWYRQILGQKVEFLVSFYNNEISEKSEIFDDQFSVERPDGSNFTLKIRSTKLEDSAMYFCAIRVTNYEQYFGPGTRLTVT.

About this clonotype itself: One end of the junction does not line up with germline, which may come from a read error. This chain uses TRBV10-3 with TRBJ2-3; 10 bases map to TRBD2. Germline CDR1 is ENHRY and CDR2 is SYGVKD. The CDR3 length is 16 residues. The CDR3 DNA reads as TGTGCCATTAGTGAGTCAGCGGGGGGGCCTGTAGGTACGCAGTATTTT. Translated: CAISESAGGPVGTQYF.

This clonotype showed up just a few times. This chain joins TRBV5-6 and TRBJ2-7; D remains ambiguous. This CDR3 has 14 amino acids. V dropped 3 bases and J dropped 5 bases, with 15 bases sitting between them. Germline CDR1 reads SGHDT; CDR2 reads YYEEEE. The CDR3 sequence is CASSSALARNEQYV. The DNA of the CDR3 is TGTGCCAGCAGCTCAGCCTTGGCCAGGAACGAGCAGTACGTC.

J is TRBJ2-7 and V is TRBV2; D gene uncertain. This CDR3 is 14 amino acids long. V gave up 8 bases and J gave up 2 bases, with 16 bases separating them. Germline lookup yields CDR1 SNHLY and CDR2 FYNNEI. The CDR3 is CASEGPLLTYEQYV. DNA for the CDR3: TGTGCCAGCGAAGGCCCGCTCCTTACCTACGAGCAGTACGTC.

The CDR3 loop is CASSRTVAGEYEQYV. In nucleotides, the CDR3 is TGTGCCAGCAGCCGAACCGTGGCGGGGGAATACGAGCAGTACGTC. The genes are TRBV28 and TRBJ2-7; the match to TRBD2 covers 7 bases. CDR1 and CDR2 (germline): MDHEN, SYDVKM. With 6 bases clipped from V and 4 bases from J, the junction kept 12 bases outside the gene matches. The CDR3 is made up of 15 amino acids.